The 25 T cell receptor beta chains in this list originate from one sample, sequenced in a study of PD-1 blockade in classical Hodgkin lymphoma. Data came from immunoSEQ multiplex PCR; TCRdb stores just in-frame clones and leaves some out. The data hold fewer than 65,000 clones, with 85% to 90% observed a single time. All the patients suffered relapse after autologous stem cell transplantation, and brentuximab vedotin exposure differed. This specimen was peripheral blood mononuclear cells (PBMCs), taken at baseline. These receptors were obtained from a human donor with classical Hodgkin lymphoma.

The table lists this clone with a count of one. This chain joins TRBV11-3 and TRBJ1-2; D is uncertain. V was cut by 0 bases and J by 8 bases, with 13 bases left in between. The germline V gene has CDR1 SGHNT and CDR2 YENEEA. The CDR3 covers 14 residues. As DNA, the CDR3 is TGTGCCAGCAGCTTAGATCTAGGCAGCTGGGGCTACACCTTC. This sequence encodes CASSLDLGSWGYTF.

This clone turned up a few times. This chain links TRBV30 with TRBJ1-1, with D possibly matching TRBD1 (6 bases). Per germline, CDR1 GTSNPN and CDR2 SVGIG (reference sequence). The CDR3 runs 13 residues. The V gene lost 8 bases and the J gene lost 2 bases, with 15 bases spanning the gap. In DNA form, the CDR3 reads TGTGCCGTATTTCCGACAGGCAACACTGAAGCTTTCTTT. It is translated as CAVFPTGNTEAFF.

In its sample, this clone was seen once. The rearrangement links TRBV7-8 to TRBJ2-1; 9 bases are shared with TRBD1. Germline values: CDR1 SGHVS, CDR2 FQNEAQ. With 3 bases clipped from V and 5 bases from J, the junction kept 2 bases outside the gene matches. The CDR3 spans 14 residues. The chain's CDR3 is CASSFWDRDNEQFF. The CDR3 DNA follows: TGTGCCAGCAGCTTCTGGGACAGGGACAATGAGCAGTTCTTC.

The V gene is TRBV10-1, the J gene TRBJ2-5; perhaps TRBD1 as D (6 bases). Trimming took off 0 bases at V and 5 bases at J, with 16 bases between the two ends. The CDR3 sequence is 16 residues long. Germline loops: CDR1 WNHNN, CDR2 SYGVQD (reference sequence). The CDR3: CASSESRVDRQETQYF. CDR3 nucleotide sequence: TGCGCCAGCAGTGAGTCGAGAGTGGACAGACAGGAGACCCAGTACTTC.

J is TRBJ2-5 and V is TRBV18, with D perhaps given as TRBD1 or TRBD2 (5 bases each). The V gene's germline CDR1 is KGHSH and CDR2 LQKENI. The CDR3 contains 17 residues. Trimming left V 5 bases short and J 4 bases short, with 23 bases between. The CDR3, as DNA: TGTGCCAGCTCAGTTGGCCCCGGGACCCCGGGGTCAGAGACCCAGTACTTC. It translates to CASSVGPGTPGSETQYF.

The chain employs TRBV5-4 and TRBJ2-1; D remains unclear. The V end was cut by 3 bases, the J end by 2 bases, with 9 bases between. Germline-derived CDR1 and CDR2 are SGHNT and YYREEE (reference sequence). The length of the CDR3 is 14 residues. The CDR3 DNA reads TGTGCCAGCAGCTCCCAGGCCGCCTACAATGAGCAGTTCTTC. Residues: CASSSQAAYNEQFF.

This clone was seen a single time. This rearrangement joins TRBV6-5 to TRBJ2-7; D is undetermined. Deletions cut 0 bases from V and 5 bases from J, with 5 bases between. Germline V lookup: CDR1 MNHEY, CDR2 SVGAGI. The length of the CDR3 is 12 residues. The CDR3, as DNA: TGTGCCAGCAGTTACTCGTTGGACGAGCAGTACTTC. Encoded protein: CASSYSLDEQYF.

This chain joins TRBV13 and TRBJ2-4; TRBD2 agrees at 9 bases. Germline-derived CDR1 and CDR2 are PRHDT and FYEKMQ (reference sequence). The CDR3 runs 15 residues. V was clipped by 6 bases and J by 2 bases; unmatched bases: 5. The CDR3 DNA is TGTGCCAGCAGACATAGCGGGGGTACCAAAAACATTCAGTACTTC. Protein product: CASRHSGGTKNIQYF.

V gene TRBV7-5 combines with J gene TRBJ2-5; TRBD1, the table's D call, was not compared with the DNA. TRBV7-5 is shown as a pseudogene. The CDR3 has 14 residues. For the CDR3, the DNA is TGTGCCAGAAGCTTAAGACAGGGGTGTGGGACCCAGTACTTC. Translating it yields CARSLRQGCGTQYF.

The CDR3 is CASSQELGTWGWGTEAFF. DNA for the CDR3: TGCGCCAGCAGCCAAGAACTGGGTACTTGGGGGTGGGGAACTGAAGCTTTCTTT. V and J are TRBV4-1 and TRBJ1-1; tentative D call: TRBD1 (5 bases). There are 18 residues in the CDR3. Trimming removed 0 bases from V and 5 bases from J, with 22 bases in between. Germline V gene sequence: CDR1 MGHRA, CDR2 YSYEKL.

For the CDR3, the DNA is TGTGCCACCAGCTCTCACCTCGGGGTAGGGGAGACCCAGTACTTC. It codes for CATSSHLGVGETQYF. This sequence joins TRBV15 and TRBJ2-5; the D gene is possibly TRBD2 (5 bases). The CDR3 sequence is 15 residues long. Between the trimmed V and J ends, which lost 5 bases and 5 bases, there was a span of 18 bases. Germline V gene lookup returns CDR1 LNHNV and CDR2 YYDKDF (reference sequence).

The chain recombines TRBV18 with TRBJ2-6; 9 bases line up with TRBD1. Germline values: CDR1 KGHSH, CDR2 LQKENI. The CDR3 sequence is 17 residues long. Unmatched junction bases numbered 5, after V lost 3 bases and J lost 2 bases. CDR3 amino acids: CASSPRDRVAGANVLTF. CDR3 nucleotides: TGTGCCAGCTCACCCCGGGACAGGGTTGCTGGGGCCAACGTCCTGACTTTC.

This chain connects TRBV6-5 to TRBJ2-1, with 8 bases aligning to TRBD1. Germline CDR1 reads MNHEY; CDR2 reads SVGAGI. Trimming cost V 0 bases and J 7 bases; bases outside gene matches: 2. CDR3 length: 14 amino acids. CDR3 sequence reads: CASSYSGQVNEQFF. Here the CDR3 DNA reads TGTGCCAGCAGTTACTCGGGACAGGTAAATGAGCAGTTCTTC.

This clone was seen only once. V is TRBV21-1 and J is TRBJ1-3; TRBD1 is the table's D call, not checked against the DNA. TRBV21-1 is designated a pseudogene. The CDR3 covers 16 residues. The CDR3 protein is CASSKETGSAGNTIYF. CDR3 bases: TGTGCCAGCAGCAAAGAAACAGGGTCGGCGGGAAACACCATATATTTT.

This clone has just a few counts. V and J are TRBV4-1 and TRBJ1-1; the D is unclear. The CDR3 has 14 amino acids. Germline CDR1 MGHRA, CDR2 YSYEKL. The V end was cut by 0 bases, the J end by 3 bases, with 8 bases between. The CDR3 spells CASSQEGRDTEAFF. The CDR3 DNA reads as TGCGCCAGCAGCCAAGAGGGGAGGGACACTGAAGCTTTCTTT.

CDR3 bases: TGTGCCAGCAGCTCTCAGGACAGGGTTGAAAACACCATATATTTT. Amino acid sequence: CASSSQDRVENTIYF. The rearrangement joins TRBV7-9 to TRBJ1-3; 8 nucleotides align to TRBD1. Per germline, CDR1 SEHNR and CDR2 FQNEAQ (reference sequence). The J segment lost 6 bases and the V segment lost 4 bases, leaving 8 bases of the junction unmatched. There are 15 residues in the CDR3. Drawing the rest from reference TRBV7-9 and TRBJ1-3, the complete variable domain is DTGVSQNPRHKITKRGQNVTFRCDPISEHNRLYWYRQTLGQGPEFLTYFQNEAQLEKSRLLSDRFSAERPKGSFSTLEIQRTEQGDSAMYLCASSSQDRVENTIYFGEGSWLTVV.

The rearrangement joins TRBV6-6 to TRBJ1-5, with D uncertain. This CDR3 spans 11 amino acids. Trimming removed 4 bases from V and 7 bases from J, with 5 bases in between. The germline gives CDR1 MNHNY, CDR2 SVGAGI (reference sequence). As DNA, the CDR3 is TGTGCCAGCAGTTCTTCCCAGCCCCAGCATTTT. This codes for CASSSSQPQHF.

The chain couples TRBV29-1 to TRBJ1-2, with 7 bases fitting TRBD1. The V gene end was trimmed by 2 bases and the J gene end by 6 bases; junction bases not matched to a gene: 6. Germline V CDR1 and CDR2: SQVTM, ANQGSEA. The length of the CDR3 is 13 residues. The CDR3 coding sequence is TGCAGCGTTGAAACCGGGCAGGGGGATGGCTACACCTTC. Translation gives CSVETGQGDGYTF.

CDR3 in amino acids: CASSPTRGTGRTEAFF. For the CDR3, the DNA is TGTGCCAGCTCACCAACCAGGGGGACAGGGCGGACTGAAGCTTTCTTT. The chain uses TRBV18 and TRBJ1-1; TRBD1 aligns across 9 bases. The CDR3 extends over 16 amino acids. V dropped 2 bases and J dropped 5; count of bases not matched to a gene: 9. Per germline, CDR1 KGHSH and CDR2 LQKENI.

The chain has TRBV10-3 and TRBJ2-1; D is perhaps TRBD1 or TRBD2 (5 bases each). V dropped 10 bases and J dropped 9 bases, with 16 bases sitting between them. The CDR3 consists of 12 residues. CDR1 is ENHRY and CDR2 is SYGVKD in the germline V gene. In DNA form, the CDR3 reads TGTGCCACCTCCGGGACCCATGCTGAGCAGTTCTTC. Translating it yields CATSGTHAEQFF.

This clone was seen only once. The chain links TRBV5-8 to TRBJ1-1; D remains ambiguous. The CDR3 contains 11 residues. Germline V gene lookup returns CDR1 SGHTS and CDR2 YDEGEE. V lost 3 bases, J lost 5 bases, and 5 bases lay in between. The CDR3 spells CASSWGTEAFF. In DNA form, the CDR3 reads TGTGCCAGCAGCTGGGGAACTGAAGCTTTCTTT. Looking up the rest from reference TRBV5-8 and TRBJ1-1 gives the full variable domain: EAGVTQSPTHLIKTRGQQATLRCSPISGHTSVYWYQQALGLGLQFLLWYDEGEERNRGNFPPRFSGRQFPNYSSELNVNALELEDSALYLCASSWGTEAFFGQGTRLTVV.

This chain uses TRBV6-6 with TRBJ2-4; D remains ambiguous. The CDR3 has 14 amino acids. The germline CDR1 and CDR2 sequences are MNHNY and SVGAGI (reference sequence). V was cut by 3 bases and J by 6 bases, with 12 bases left in between. CDR3 bases: TGTGCCAGCAGTTATGATGTTGAGATAAACATTCAGTACTTC. Amino acid sequence: CASSYDVEINIQYF.

This sequence joins TRBV6-1 and TRBJ2-7, with 7 positions matching TRBD2. CDR3 length equals 14 residues. V dropped 4 bases and J dropped 4; count of bases not matched to a gene: 7. Germline V lookup: CDR1 MNHNS, CDR2 SASEGT. CDR3 coding DNA: TGTGCCAGCAGTGTTGGTTCGGGGGGTTACGAGCAGTACTTC. This sequence encodes CASSVGSGGYEQYF.

This chain uses TRBV29-1 with TRBJ2-5, with D possibly TRBD2 on 5 matching bases. Trimming pared 4 bases from V and 2 bases from J, leaving 14 bases between. Germline CDR1 and CDR2: SQVTM and ANQGSEA. CDR3 length: 14 amino acids. CDR3 protein: CSVAITGTQETQYF. The CDR3 nucleotides read TGCAGCGTTGCCATTACGGGAACACAAGAGACCCAGTACTTC.

This clone was counted only a few times. The chain couples TRBV6-5 to TRBJ1-1; D call uncertain. V was clipped by 4 bases and J by 2 bases, with 8 bases between them. CDR1 is MNHEY, CDR2 SVGAGI, per germline. This CDR3 region has 13 residues. In nucleotides, the CDR3 is TGTGCCAGCAGTTTTGACACAAACACTGAAGCTTTCTTT. Residues: CASSFDTNTEAFF.